A selection of T cell receptor beta chains follows, all from one sample in a study of blood T cell repertoires in COVID-19. The method was immunoSEQ multiplex PCR; TCRdb's version includes in-frame clones alone and lacks a portion of them. Here the sample spans about 71,000 clones, roughly 80% being singletons. The specimen sequenced was peripheral blood. All receptors come from a man between 25 and 39 years old with COVID-19, enrolled during active disease. Each CDR3 is given with its conserved first and last residue. A D gene is named only where the DNA matches it firmly. Clone size is given for some rows only: seen once, a few or many times, or a class if the clone is expanded.

len: 16
v_gene: TRBV30
abundance: -
j_gene: TRBJ2-1
d_gene: -
CDR3aa: CAWSVAGGASYNEQFF
CDR3nt: TGTGCCTGGAGTGTAGCAGGCGGGGCCTCCTACAATGAGCAGTTCTTC

len: 17
v_gene: TRBV21-1
abundance: few
j_gene: TRBJ2-2
d_gene: -
CDR3aa: CASTQGDKGANTGELFF
CDR3nt: TGTGCCAGCACGCAGGGCGATAAGGGGGCGAACACCGGGGAGCTGTTTTTT

len: 14
v_gene: TRBV5-1
abundance: -
j_gene: TRBJ1-5
d_gene: TRBD1
CDR3aa: CASSATGYDQPQHF
CDR3nt: TGCGCCAGCAGCGCGACAGGGTACGATCAGCCCCAGCATTTT

len: 13
v_gene: TRBV9
abundance: -
j_gene: TRBJ2-7
d_gene: -
CDR3aa: CASSDGSVYEQYF
CDR3nt: TGTGCCAGCAGCGATGGTAGTGTGTACGAGCAGTACTTC

len: 13
v_gene: TRBV15
abundance: -
j_gene: TRBJ2-7
d_gene: -
CDR3aa: CATSMQGKGEQYF
CDR3nt: TGTGCCACCAGCATGCAGGGTAAGGGCGAGCAGTACTTC

len: 13
v_gene: TRBV6-2/TRBV6-3
abundance: -
j_gene: TRBJ2-2
d_gene: -
CDR3aa: CASSYRGTGELFF
CDR3nt: TGTGCCAGCAGTTACAGAGGCACCGGGGAGCTGTTTTTT

len: 14
v_gene: TRBV19
abundance: -
j_gene: TRBJ2-1
d_gene: -
CDR3aa: CASSIVQGSYEQFF
CDR3nt: TGTGCCAGTAGTATCGTACAGGGTTCCTATGAGCAGTTCTTC

len: 13
v_gene: TRBV7-2
abundance: many
j_gene: TRBJ1-5
d_gene: -
CDR3aa: CASSFHNNQPQHF
CDR3nt: TGTGCCAGCAGCTTCCACAACAATCAGCCCCAGCATTTT

len: 15
v_gene: TRBV4-1
abundance: -
j_gene: TRBJ2-1
d_gene: TRBD2
CDR3aa: CASSLASGNVNEQFF
CDR3nt: TGCGCCAGCAGCCTAGCAAGCGGGAATGTCAATGAGCAGTTCTTC

len: 14
v_gene: TRBV7-9
abundance: -
j_gene: TRBJ1-5
d_gene: -
CDR3aa: CASSLGAFNQPQHF
CDR3nt: TGTGCCAGCAGCTTAGGGGCGTTTAATCAGCCCCAGCATTTT

len: 16
v_gene: TRBV5-4
abundance: -
j_gene: TRBJ1-1
d_gene: -
CDR3aa: CASSPAGPGGNTEAFF
CDR3nt: TGTGCCAGCAGCCCCGCAGGACCGGGAGGGAACACTGAAGCTTTCTTT

len: 15
v_gene: TRBV2
abundance: -
j_gene: TRBJ2-3
d_gene: TRBD2
CDR3aa: CASSSGVSSTDTQYF
CDR3nt: TGTGCCAGCAGCAGCGGGGTATCTAGCACAGATACGCAGTATTTT

len: 16
v_gene: TRBV5-1
abundance: -
j_gene: TRBJ2-2
d_gene: TRBD1
CDR3aa: CASSRTGQGVTGELFF
CDR3nt: TGCGCCAGCAGCCGGACAGGACAGGGGGTTACCGGGGAGCTGTTTTTT

len: 18
v_gene: TRBV7-2
abundance: -
j_gene: TRBJ2-1
d_gene: TRBD2
CDR3aa: CASSLGTSGRRMGNEQFF
CDR3nt: TGTGCCAGCAGCCTCGGGACTAGCGGGAGGAGGATGGGTAATGAGCAGTTCTTC

len: 14
v_gene: TRBV3-1/TRBV3-2
abundance: once
j_gene: TRBJ2-3
d_gene: -
CDR3aa: CASSQAGAEDTQYF
CDR3nt: TGTGCCAGCAGCCAAGCGGGAGCGGAAGATACGCAGTATTTT

len: 15
v_gene: TRBV29-1
abundance: -
j_gene: TRBJ2-2
d_gene: TRBD1
CDR3aa: CSTYTGGRDTGELFF
CDR3nt: TGCAGCACGTACACAGGGGGCAGGGACACCGGGGAGCTGTTTTTT

len: 16
v_gene: TRBV6-6
abundance: -
j_gene: TRBJ1-2
d_gene: -
CDR3aa: CASSSPGQKANYGYTF
CDR3nt: TGTGCCAGCAGTTCCCCGGGACAAAAAGCTAACTATGGCTACACCTTC

len: 15
v_gene: TRBV5-8
abundance: -
j_gene: TRBJ2-1
d_gene: TRBD2
CDR3aa: CASSRLAGGAVEQFF
CDR3nt: TGTGCCAGCAGCCGGCTAGCGGGAGGCGCGGTTGAGCAGTTCTTC

len: 16
v_gene: TRBV27
abundance: -
j_gene: TRBJ2-6
d_gene: -
CDR3aa: CASSLSDNSGANVLTF
CDR3nt: TGTGCCAGCAGTTTATCGGACAACTCTGGGGCCAACGTCCTGACTTTC

len: 14
v_gene: TRBV5-1
abundance: -
j_gene: TRBJ2-1
d_gene: TRBD1
CDR3aa: CASSLTGVISEQFF
CDR3nt: TGCGCCAGCAGCCTGACAGGGGTTATTAGTGAGCAGTTCTTC

len: 16
v_gene: TRBV11-2
abundance: -
j_gene: TRBJ2-3
d_gene: -
CDR3aa: CASSLGLVRMGDTQYF
CDR3nt: TGTGCCAGCAGCCTCGGCCTAGTTCGGATGGGAGATACGCAGTATTTT

len: 11
v_gene: TRBV3-1/TRBV3-2
abundance: -
j_gene: TRBJ1-2
d_gene: -
CDR3aa: CASSQASVYTF
CDR3nt: TGTGCCAGCAGCCAAGCCTCGGTGTACACCTTC

len: 17
v_gene: TRBV3-1/TRBV3-2
abundance: -
j_gene: TRBJ1-6
d_gene: -
CDR3aa: CASSPSNRAAYNSPLHF
CDR3nt: TGTGCCAGCAGCCCCAGCAACAGGGCGGCCTATAATTCACCCCTCCACTTT

len: 13
v_gene: TRBV5-8
abundance: -
j_gene: TRBJ1-2
d_gene: -
CDR3aa: CASSQTGGYGYTF
CDR3nt: TGTGCCAGCAGTCAAACGGGTGGCTATGGCTACACCTTC